The 12 T cell receptor beta chains in this list originate from one sample, sequenced in a study of blood T cell repertoires in COVID-19. Produced via immunoSEQ multiplex PCR; TCRdb's table is partial and in-frame only. The data hold 100,000 to 150,000 clones, with around nine tenths observed a single time. The sequencing sample was made of peripheral blood. Receptor source: a man between 65 and 79 years old with active COVID-19.

This chain links TRBV4-1 with TRBJ1-1, with unresolved D. V lost 0 bases and J 0 bases, leaving 11 bases between the germline ends. The CDR3 length is 16 residues. Germline V gives CDR1 MGHRA, CDR2 YSYEKL. This chain's CDR3 is CASSQDTEALNTEAFF. The CDR3 DNA reads TGCGCCAGCAGCCAAGACACCGAGGCCTTGAACACTGAAGCTTTCTTT.

The CDR3: CASSWTGTGGEQYF. The DNA for the CDR3 is TGCGCCAGCAGCTGGACCGGGACAGGGGGCGAGCAGTACTTC. The gene calls are TRBV5-1 and TRBJ2-7; 11 bases map to TRBD1. This CDR3 region has 14 residues. V dropped 3 bases and J dropped 6; count of bases not matched to a gene: 5. Per the germline V gene, CDR1 is SGHRS and CDR2 is YFSETQ. Full variable domain (remainder filled in from reference TRBV5-1 and TRBJ2-7): KAGVTQTPRYLIKTRGQQVTLSCSPISGHRSVSWYQQTPGQGLQFLFEYFSETQRNKGNFPGRFSGRQFSNSRSEMNVSTLELGDSALYLCASSWTGTGGEQYFGPGTRLTVT.

The chain carries TRBV28 and TRBJ2-3; 9 positions agree with TRBD2. V trimming: 6 bases; J trimming: 8 bases; junction bases outside the gene matches: 12. The germline V gene has CDR1 MDHEN and CDR2 SYDVKM. This CDR3 region has 15 residues. The CDR3: CASRGASGVGATQYF. CDR3 DNA sequence: TGTGCCAGCAGGGGCGCTAGCGGGGTTGGGGCTACGCAGTATTTT.

The J gene is TRBJ2-6, the V gene TRBV28, with a weak D call TRBD1 (5 bases). Deletions cut 6 bases from V and 4 bases from J, with 7 bases between. The CDR3 length is 13 residues. Germline CDR1 is MDHEN and CDR2 is SYDVKM. The CDR3 loop reads CASRWGGANVLTF. The DNA of the CDR3 is TGTGCCAGCAGGTGGGGCGGGGCCAACGTCCTGACTTTC.

The chain combines TRBV28 with TRBJ2-7; maybe TRBD1 (6 bases). V dropped 6 bases and J dropped 0 bases, with 12 bases sitting between them. Germline V gives CDR1 MDHEN, CDR2 SYDVKM. The CDR3 sequence is 14 residues long. The CDR3 DNA follows: TGTGCCAGCAGCCGGTGGACAGACTCCTACGAGCAGTACTTC. It encodes CASSRWTDSYEQYF.

The rearrangement links TRBV11-2 to TRBJ1-3; D uncertain. CDR1 is SGHAT, CDR2 FQNNGV, per germline. V lost 3 bases and J lost 4, with 7 bases in between. The CDR3 spans 13 residues. The CDR3 sequence is CASSFLSGNTIYF. The CDR3 nucleotides read TGTGCCAGCAGCTTCCTCTCGGGAAACACCATATATTTT.

The gene calls are TRBV19 and TRBJ1-5; D call uncertain. Trimming stripped 0 bases from V and 2 bases from J, with 8 bases between. Germline assignment: CDR1 LNHDA and CDR2 SQIVND (reference sequence). This CDR3 has 15 amino acids. The CDR3, as DNA: TGTGCCAGTAGTATAGACAGGACTCGCAATCAGCCCCAGCATTTT. Residues: CASSIDRTRNQPQHF.

DNA of the CDR3: TGTGCCAGCTCATCGGATTATCAGGGCTACGAGCAGTACTTC. It yields the protein CASSSDYQGYEQYF. The genes are TRBV18 and TRBJ2-7; D is possibly TRBD1 (5 bases). Germline V lookup: CDR1 KGHSH, CDR2 LQKENI. The CDR3 consists of 14 residues. Deletions cut 5 bases from V and 3 bases from J, with 14 bases between.

The chain uses TRBV7-2 and TRBJ2-5; possible D gene TRBD1, 6 bases. The CDR3 sequence is 15 residues long. Trimming removed 1 base at V and 4 bases at J, with 13 bases between. Germline assignment: CDR1 SGHTA and CDR2 FQGNSA. CDR3 sequence: CASSLEVGAGETQYF. The DNA for the CDR3 is TGTGCCAGCAGCTTAGAGGTGGGGGCAGGAGAGACCCAGTACTTC.

J is TRBJ2-7 and V is TRBV5-6; tentative D call: TRBD2 (5 bases). The germline V gene encodes CDR1 SGHDT and CDR2 YYEEEE. The CDR3 spans 16 residues. Trimming removed 2 bases at V and 1 base at J, with 16 bases between. The CDR3 DNA is TGTGCCAGCAGCTTAATACGTGGGAGAAGGTCCTACGAGCAGTACTTC. This sequence encodes CASSLIRGRRSYEQYF.

This clone was detected only once. The V gene is TRBV7-2, the J gene TRBJ1-6; maybe TRBD1 (5 bases). The CDR3 totals 16 residues. The germline V gene encodes CDR1 SGHTA and CDR2 FQGNSA. Trimming removed 5 bases at V and 6 bases at J, with 17 bases between. CDR3 amino acids: CASSTDRQILNSPLHF. In DNA form, the CDR3 reads TGTGCCAGCAGCACGGATCGACAGATTCTTAATTCACCCCTCCACTTT.

V and J are TRBV11-2 and TRBJ1-2; D gene ambiguous. CDR3 length equals 13 residues. V lost 1 base, J lost 4 bases, and 7 bases lay in between. Looked up from germline, CDR1 is SGHAT and CDR2 is FQNNGV. CDR3 nucleotides: TGTGCCAGCAGCTTAGGAAGGAGCTATGGCTACACCTTC. This gives the protein CASSLGRSYGYTF.